These 11 T cell receptor beta chains were sequenced from one sample in a study of cytomegalovirus exposure and HLA in healthy donors. The primer mix had 60 Vbeta and 13 Jbeta primers. Only in-frame clones appear in the TCRdb table, and some are missing; sequencing was by immunoSEQ multiplex PCR. Of some 150,000 clones listed, over 65% are singletons. Sample: PBMCs. These receptor sequences come from a female donor in good health and CMV-seropositive.

The V call is TRBV2, the J call TRBJ1-6; TRBD1 agrees at 7 bases. CDR3 length: 15 residues. In germline, CDR1 is SNHLY, CDR2 FYNNEI. With V trimmed by 6 bases and J by 5 bases, 7 bases remained unmatched. CDR3 nucleotide sequence: TGTGCCAGCAGCTATACAGGGGTACATAATTCACCCCTCCACTTT. Protein sequence: CASSYTGVHNSPLHF.

V and J are TRBV2 and TRBJ2-7; D gene ambiguous. V lost 1 base and J 6 bases, leaving 7 bases between the germline ends. The CDR3 has 12 amino acids. Germline CDR1 and CDR2: SNHLY and FYNNEI. This chain's CDR3 is CASSEEPSEQYF. CDR3 nucleotide sequence: TGTGCCAGCAGTGAAGAACCCAGCGAGCAGTACTTC.

Only one count was recorded for this clone. The J gene is TRBJ2-4, the V gene TRBV19, with a possible D match to TRBD1 (5 bases). This CDR3 comprises 18 residues. The V end was cut by 5 bases, the J end by 0 bases, with 20 bases between. Germline V gene data show CDR1 as LNHDA and CDR2 as SQIVND (reference sequence). The CDR3 reads CASSAAATAQLAKNIQYF. CDR3 DNA sequence: TGTGCCAGTAGTGCCGCCGCGACAGCGCAACTAGCCAAAAACATTCAGTACTTC.

The chain employs TRBV10-3 and TRBJ1-1; D is unresolved. In germline, CDR1 is ENHRY, CDR2 SYGVKD. The CDR3 covers 16 residues. V was clipped by 6 bases and J by 1 base, with 18 bases between them. This CDR3 is CAISPRSIEENTEAFF. DNA of the CDR3: TGTGCCATCAGCCCCCGCAGTATAGAGGAGAACACTGAAGCTTTCTTT.

V gene TRBV4-1 combines with J gene TRBJ1-1, with D maybe TRBD1 (6 bases). CDR1 MGHRA and CDR2 YSYEKL come from the germline V gene. This CDR3 has 18 amino acids. V was trimmed by 4 bases and J by 0 bases, leaving 21 bases between them. The CDR3 DNA reads TGCGCCAGCAGCCGCTCCGTAACGGGGGGCTCAATGAACACTGAAGCTTTCTTT. The encoded protein is CASSRSVTGGSMNTEAFF.

In DNA, the CDR3 is TGTGCCAGCAGTGCCCCAGGGGTTTCTGAAGCTTTCTTT. This encodes CASSAPGVSEAFF. The chain is built from TRBV6-5 and TRBJ1-1; D may be TRBD1 (6 bases). V lost 5 bases, J lost 6 bases, and 13 bases lay in between. Germline-derived CDR1 and CDR2 are MNHEY and SVGAGI. The CDR3 consists of 13 residues.

This rearrangement joins TRBV6-5 to TRBJ1-1; no definite D call. The CDR3 is 13 residues long. Germline V gene sequence: CDR1 MNHEY, CDR2 SVGAGI. V shed 4 bases and J shed 1 base, with 7 bases lying between them. CDR3 residues: CASSSRQNTEAFF. The CDR3 DNA is TGTGCCAGCAGTTCTCGACAGAACACTGAAGCTTTCTTT.

The chain is built from TRBV9 and TRBJ1-1, with 10 bases lining up with TRBD1. CDR1 and CDR2 from the germline V gene are SGDLS and YYNGEE. This CDR3 region has 14 residues. V shed 4 bases, J shed 5 bases, and the junction held 5 bases outside the gene matches. CDR3 in DNA: TGTGCCAGCAGCTTCCGGGACAGGGGAACTGAAGCTTTCTTT. Protein: CASSFRDRGTEAFF.

The chain combines TRBV6-1 with TRBJ2-5; 7 nucleotides agree with TRBD2. The J call could be wrong; TRBJ2-7 is a better fit for the DNA end. Per germline, CDR1 MNHNS and CDR2 SASEGT. CDR3 size: 14 residues. This CDR3 reads CASSVPGTIYEQYF. The DNA of the CDR3 is TGTGCCAGCAGTGTCCCCGGGACTATCTACGAGCAGTACTTC.

There are a few counts of this clone. The chain carries TRBV30 and TRBJ2-1, with TRBD1 matching over 8 bases. The junction had 9 bases not matched to a gene; V was cut back by 0 bases and J by 8 bases. The CDR3 spans 15 residues. CDR1 and CDR2 from the germline V gene are GTSNPN and SVGIG (reference sequence). The CDR3 loop is CAWSVLQGVLDEQFF. The CDR3 DNA reads as TGTGCCTGGAGTGTATTACAGGGGGTTTTGGATGAGCAGTTCTTC.

On this clone: The junction shows a germline mismatch at one end, possibly a read error. The chain joins TRBV5-1 to TRBJ2-2; 9 bases match TRBD2. CDR1 is SGHRS and CDR2 is YFSETQ in the germline V gene. The CDR3 has 16 residues. The CDR3 loop reads CASRLIAGVIAGELFF. The CDR3 nucleotides are TGCGCCAGCCGCTTGATAGCGGGAGTAATCGCCGGGGAGCTGTTTTTT. The full variable domain, in which reference TRBV5-1 and TRBJ2-2 provide the parts outside the CDR3, is KAGVTQTPRYLIKTRGQQVTLSCSPISGHRSVSWYQQTPGQGLQFLFEYFSETQRNKGNFPGRFSGRQFSNSRSEMNVSTLELGDSALYLCASRLIAGVIAGELFFGEGSRLTVL.